In this sample, the clone carrying this TCR beta chain turned up a few times. The antigen remains undetermined. A TCRbeta library incorporating unique molecular identifiers was prepared. Using its own MiXCR run on the PCR reads, TCRdb lists one record per CDR3 protein. This table has fewer than 1 million distinct CDR3 sequences, about 16% appearing once. The data are from a study of T-cell reconstitution after alpha-beta-depleted transplantation in children. Study-level points and caveats: The study reportedly traced alpha-beta T cells about two months after transplant to several hundred expanded graft clones. Surviving recipient T cells and thymic progenitors accounted for the high day-60 TCRbeta diversity observed in some patients. Counts and diversity of T cells one year after transplant came mostly from newly produced T cells.

The CDR3 spans 15 residues. The V and J ends lost 5 bases and 11 bases, in that order; junction bases with no gene match: 14. Germline V gives CDR1 SGHTA, CDR2 FQGNSA. The TCR comes from a male patient aged 5 to 17 who had a stem cell transplant for acute lymphoblastic leukemia, so the T cells may come from the graft donor. Sequences were derived from PBMCs, mostly from graft donor cells, sampled 360 days after TCRalphabeta/CD19-depleted stem cell transplant. The chain couples TRBV7-2 to TRBJ2-5, with 10 bases that match TRBD2. CDR3 loop: CASSLRTSGTLGQYF. CDR3 coding DNA: TGTGCCAGCAGCCTACGGACTAGCGGCACCCTAGGGCAGTACTTC.